The 7 T cell receptor beta chains below all came from one sample that was sequenced in a study of kidney transplant recipient with SARS-CoV-2 infection. TCRdb ran MiXCR on the reads and lists one entry per CDR3 protein. In the table there are 200,000 to 300,000 distinct CDR3 sequences, 25% to 35% of which are singletons. Specimen: a blood sample, collected at baseline and around day 110 from a kidney transplant recipient. These receptor sequences come from a male patient aged 25-45 years who had COVID-19 and was a kidney transplant recipient. Some T cells may be the graft donor's.

This clonotype was recorded a few times. Germline and junction disagree at one end, which may indicate a read error. The J gene is TRBJ1-2, the V gene TRBV6-4; no clear D gene. Germline V gives CDR1 MRHNA, CDR2 SNTAGT. CDR3 size: 17 residues. CDR3 in amino acids: CAGSPCCSHGKTYGYTF. DNA of the CDR3: TGTGCCGGCAGTCCATGTTGCTCACACGGAAAGACCTATGGCTACACCTTC.

This clonotype has just a few counts. The chain is built from TRBV20-1 and TRBJ2-1; 8 bases line up with TRBD1. The CDR3 length is 16 residues. Looked up from germline, CDR1 is DFQATT and CDR2 is SNEGSKA (reference sequence). Unmatched junction bases numbered 10, after V lost 3 bases and J lost 3 bases. This CDR3 is CSARAIRQGYYNEQFF. As DNA, the CDR3 is TGCAGTGCTAGGGCGATTCGACAGGGGTACTACAATGAGCAGTTCTTC.

As to this clonotype: This may be a read error: a much more frequent sequence differs by one nucleotide. This rearrangement joins TRBV10-1 to TRBJ1-2, with no clear D. CDR1 is WNHNN, CDR2 SYGVQD, per germline (reference sequence). Trimming pared 5 bases from V and 4 bases from J, leaving 23 bases between. This CDR3 is 17 amino acids long. In nucleotides, the CDR3 is TGCGCCAGCAGTACCGTGGTAAGATCGCGAAGGACCTATGGCTACACCTTC. It is translated as CASSTVVRSRRTYGYTF.

This clonotype was seen a handful of times. A much larger clone differs from this one at a single base, so this may be a read error. This chain links TRBV28 with TRBJ2-7, with D possibly called TRBD1 or TRBD2 (5 bases each). Per the germline V gene, CDR1 is MDHEN and CDR2 is SYDVKM. This CDR3 comprises 14 residues. For the CDR3, the DNA is TGTGCCAGCAGTTCAGGGACGGAAACCTACGAGCAGCACTTC. Protein: CASSSGTETYEQHF.

This clonotype appeared many times. The chain links TRBV4-3 to TRBJ1-2; D remains unclear. This CDR3 contains 17 residues. V lost 4 bases, J lost 4 bases, and 22 bases lay in between. From germline, CDR1 is LGHNA and CDR2 YSLEER. The CDR3 here is CASSLCIGRRKTYGYTF. CDR3 DNA: TGCGCCAGCAGCCTCTGCATAGGACGTCGAAAGACCTATGGCTACACCTTC.

This clonotype occurred many times. This rearrangement joins TRBV5-6 to TRBJ1-3; D might be TRBD1 (6 bases). The CDR3 spans 14 residues. The germline CDR1 and CDR2 sequences are SGHDT and YYEEEE. The V and J ends lost 5 bases and 6 bases respectively, with 15 bases between them. CDR3 nucleotide sequence: TGTGCCAGCAGTCCCTCGGGGGCGGAAAACACCATATATTTT. This codes for CASSPSGAENTIYF. The full variable domain, its missing parts supplied by reference TRBV5-6 and TRBJ1-3, is DAGVTQSPTHLIKTRGQQVTLRCSPKSGHDTVSWYQQALGQGPQFIFQYYEEEERQRGNFPDRFSGHQFPNYSSELNVNALLLGDSALYLCASSPSGAENTIYFGEGSWLTVV.

V and J are TRBV20-1 and TRBJ1-5; 7 nucleotides line up with TRBD1. This CDR3 is 14 amino acids long. Per the germline V gene, CDR1 is DFQATT and CDR2 is SNEGSKA (reference sequence). The V gene end was trimmed by 6 bases and the J gene end by 3 bases; junction bases not matched to a gene: 8. For the CDR3, the DNA is TGCAGTGCCCCCGCCGACAGGGACAATCAGCCCCAGCATTTT. Translated: CSAPADRDNQPQHF.